The present T cell receptor beta chain was sequenced within a study of blood T cell repertoires in COVID-19. Study-level information: The United States, Italy and Spain provided the acute and convalescent COVID-19 samples. PBMCs, B-cell-depleted T cells, or T cells provided the cDNA or gDNA that made up the material.

V lost 4 bases, J lost 0 bases, and 4 bases stayed unmatched. Germline-derived CDR1 and CDR2 are PRHDT and FYEKMQ (reference sequence). CDR3 length: 15 residues. Per the original methods: By means of reference gene primer amplification, nucleated cell counts were estimated. Sequencing was performed with immunoSEQ multiplex PCR; in TCRdb, only in-frame clones are kept and a portion is missing. The V and J calls and clone size are taken from that table; D and trimming were inferred from the DNA. The sample yields around 160,000 clones, roughly 90% seen once. The receptor was isolated from a man aged 55 to 70 with active or convalescent COVID-19. Sequences were obtained from peripheral blood. The chain uses TRBV13 and TRBJ2-3, with TRBD1 identical over 7 bases. The CDR3 region has the DNA TGTGCCAGCAGCTCGGGACAGCAAAGCACAGATACGCAGTATTTT. The encoded protein is CASSSGQQSTDTQYF.